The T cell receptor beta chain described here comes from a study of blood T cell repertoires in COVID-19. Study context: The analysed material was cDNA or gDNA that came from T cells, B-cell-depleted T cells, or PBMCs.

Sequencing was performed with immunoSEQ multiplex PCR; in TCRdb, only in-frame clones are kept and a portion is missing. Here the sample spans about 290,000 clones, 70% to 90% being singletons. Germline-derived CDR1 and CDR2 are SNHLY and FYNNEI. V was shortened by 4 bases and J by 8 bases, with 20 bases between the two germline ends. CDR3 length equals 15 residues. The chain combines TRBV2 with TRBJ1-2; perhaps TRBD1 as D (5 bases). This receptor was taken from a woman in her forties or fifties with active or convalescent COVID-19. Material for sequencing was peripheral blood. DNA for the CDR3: TGTGCCAGCAGTGTCTCTTGGACACCGATTGGGGGCTACACCTTC. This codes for CASSVSWTPIGGYTF. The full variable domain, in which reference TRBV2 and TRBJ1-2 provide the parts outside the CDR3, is EPEVTQTPSHQVTQMGQEVILRCVPISNHLYFYWYRQILGQKVEFLVSFYNNEISEKSEIFDDQFSVERPDGSNFTLKIRSTKLEDSAMYFCASSVSWTPIGGYTFGSGTRLTVV.